This T cell receptor (beta chain) derives from a study of blood T cell repertoires in COVID-19. Overall study: Researchers got acute and convalescent COVID-19 samples from the United States, Italy and Spain. PBMCs, B-cell-depleted T cells, or T cells provided the cDNA or gDNA that made up the material.

In germline, CDR1 is MNHEY, CDR2 SVGAGI. This CDR3 has 14 amino acids. Losses at the gene ends were 6 bases for V and 4 bases for J; bases not matched to a gene: 9. Per the authors' pipeline: Reference gene primer amplification gave nucleated cell count estimates. Sequencing used immunoSEQ multiplex PCR; TCRdb keeps in-frame clones, though not all of them. Clone size and the V and J calls come from that table; the DNA yielded D and trimming. The sample consists of approximately 41,000 clones, 80% to 90% of them appearing once. The specimen sequenced was peripheral blood. This receptor was obtained from a woman aged 40 to 50 with acute or convalescent COVID-19. The chain uses TRBV6-5 and TRBJ2-7, with 7 positions matching TRBD2. CDR3 in DNA: TGTGCCAGCAGCGTAATTTCGGGGGGTTACGAGCAGTACTTC. As protein: CASSVISGGYEQYF.